Listed below are T cell receptor beta chains from one sample, sequenced in a study of blood T cell repertoires in COVID-19. Some clones are missing from TCRdb's copy, which holds only in-frame ones; the method was immunoSEQ multiplex PCR. Counted here are 150,000 to 180,000 clones, less than 95% occurring once; the ten biggest clones make up about 0.57%. The material sequenced was peripheral blood. These TCRs come from a man in his fifties or sixties with acute or convalescent COVID-19. Both conserved end residues are part of each CDR3. A D gene is named only where the DNA matches it firmly. A row's size may be missing; if present it is once, few, many or a size class.

V gene	D gene	clone size	J gene	CDR3 DNA	CDR3 protein
TRBV2	NA	NA	TRBJ1-4	TGTGCCAGCAGGACAGAGGAGGAAAAACTGTTTTTT	CASRTEEEKLFF
TRBV12-3/TRBV12-4	NA	NA	TRBJ1-5	TGTGCCAGCAGTTTATACAGCTATCAGCCCCAGCATTTT	CASSLYSYQPQHF
TRBV10-3	TRBD2	once	TRBJ2-7	TGTGCCATCAGAGGAGGGGCTGGCGGGGGGCTTTACGAGCAGTACTTC	CAIRGGAGGGLYEQYF
TRBV7-9	TRBD1	NA	TRBJ1-4	TGTGCCAGCAGCCCCCCGGGACAGGTTAATGAAAAACTGTTTTTT	CASSPPGQVNEKLFF
TRBV30	NA	NA	TRBJ2-3	TGTGCCTGGAGTGTACCGCAGGGGAGCACAGATACGCAGTATTTT	CAWSVPQGSTDTQYF
TRBV6-2/TRBV6-3	NA	NA	TRBJ2-7	TGTGCCAGCAGTTACTCGCCGCAGGGTTACGAGCAGTACTTC	CASSYSPQGYEQYF
TRBV12-3/TRBV12-4	NA	NA	TRBJ2-1	TGTGCCAGCTTATCTTCCTACAATGAGCAGTTCTTC	CASLSSYNEQFF
TRBV6-2/TRBV6-3	NA	NA	TRBJ2-5	TGTGCCAGCAGCGTGGGCTACACACTAGAGACCCAGTACTTC	CASSVGYTLETQYF
TRBV19	NA	NA	TRBJ1-4	TGTGCCAGTGGCCCGGGGGAAAAACTGTTTTTT	CASGPGEKLFF
TRBV7-6	NA	NA	TRBJ2-2	TGTGCCAGCAGCTTAGTCTACTCGACGAACACCGGGGAGCTGTTTTTT	CASSLVYSTNTGELFF
TRBV4-2	TRBD1	NA	TRBJ1-4	TGTGCCAGCAGCCAAGATCGACAGGGCCAAAATGAAAAACTGTTTTTT	CASSQDRQGQNEKLFF
TRBV3-1/TRBV3-2	NA	NA	TRBJ2-3	TGTGCCAGCAGCCTATTGGGGGGAAGGGGGCCAGATACGCAGTATTTT	CASSLLGGRGPDTQYF
TRBV19	NA	once	TRBJ1-2	TGTGCCAGTAGTATAGATCCGCAGTCGGCGGCCTCCTATGGCTACACCTTC	CASSIDPQSAASYGYTF
TRBV12-3/TRBV12-4	TRBD1	NA	TRBJ2-1	TGTGCCAGCAGCTCTGACAGGGGACGAGAGCAGTTCTTC	CASSSDRGREQFF
TRBV27	NA	NA	TRBJ1-6	TGTGCCAGCAGTTTCCCGACTGGGCCCCTCCACTTT	CASSFPTGPLHF
TRBV6-5	TRBD1	NA	TRBJ1-6	TGTGCCAGCAGTCCCGGGACAGCGGTCCCCCTCCACTTT	CASSPGTAVPLHF
TRBV9	TRBD2	NA	TRBJ2-4	TGTGCCAGCAGTGGCGGGGGAGGAGGTCAAAACATTCAGTACTTC	CASSGGGGGQNIQYF
TRBV6-2/TRBV6-3	NA	once	TRBJ2-3	TGTGCCAGCAGTTACGGATACAGGGAAGACACAGATACGCAGTATTTT	CASSYGYREDTDTQYF
TRBV9	NA	once	TRBJ2-1	TGTGCCAGCAGCGTAGGGGCGGGATCCTACAATGAGCAGTTCTTC	CASSVGAGSYNEQFF
TRBV4-3	NA	NA	TRBJ2-3	TGCGCCAGCAGCCAAGATTGGAATAGCCGGGATACGCAGTATTTT	CASSQDWNSRDTQYF
TRBV29-1	NA	NA	TRBJ1-2	TGCAGCGTTGAGGCAGGGGATGGCTACACCTTC	CSVEAGDGYTF
TRBV9	NA	NA	TRBJ1-1	TGTGCCAGCAGCGCCCAAGGACAGGAAGCTTTCTTT	CASSAQGQEAFF
TRBV19	TRBD1	NA	TRBJ2-7	TGTGCCAGTAGTTGGACAGGGCATGGGTACGAGCAGTACTTC	CASSWTGHGYEQYF
TRBV4-2	TRBD1	NA	TRBJ2-1	TGTGCCAGCAGCCAAGATCTAGGGGACAGGGGCTACAATGAGCAGTTCTTC	CASSQDLGDRGYNEQFF
TRBV28	NA	NA	TRBJ2-1	TGTGCCAGCAGTTTAGGGGGCCGTTATGAGCAGTTCTTC	CASSLGGRYEQFF
TRBV7-2	NA	NA	TRBJ1-3	TGTGCCAGCAGCTTAGCCTTTTCCTCTGGAAACACCATATATTTT	CASSLAFSSGNTIYF
TRBV13	TRBD1	NA	TRBJ1-1	TGTGCCAGCAGCTCTCGGGCAGGGGGCACCACTGAAGCTTTCTTT	CASSSRAGGTTEAFF
TRBV19	TRBD2	NA	TRBJ2-1	TGTGCCAGTAGTATAGGACCTAGCGGGAGTGATGAGCAGTTCTTC	CASSIGPSGSDEQFF
TRBV9	TRBD2	NA	TRBJ2-7	TGTGCCAGCAGCCCCACTGCGGGAGAAAGGCCCTACGAGCAGTACTTC	CASSPTAGERPYEQYF
TRBV19	TRBD1	NA	TRBJ2-3	TGTGCCAGTAGATTACAGGGGACAGATACGCAGTATTTT	CASRLQGTDTQYF
TRBV28	NA	NA	TRBJ2-5	TGTGCCAGCAGGATCCAGGCGAGTACCCAAGAGACCCAGTACTTC	CASRIQASTQETQYF
TRBV24-1	NA	NA	TRBJ2-1	TGTGCCACCAGTGTATCAGGGTACAATGAGCAGTTCTTC	CATSVSGYNEQFF
TRBV3-1/TRBV3-2	TRBD2	once	TRBJ2-2	TGTGCCAGCAGCCAAGGATCTGGACTAGCGGGGTGGACCGGGGAGCTGTTTTTT	CASSQGSGLAGWTGELFF
TRBV7-2	NA	NA	TRBJ2-1	TGTGCCAGCAGCTTAGGTGTTAGCCACCTTTCTCGTGAGCAGTTCTTC	CASSLGVSHLSREQFF
TRBV28	TRBD1	NA	TRBJ1-5	TGTGCCAGCAATGCTGGACAGGGTGGGTTCCAGCCCCAGCATTTT	CASNAGQGGFQPQHF
TRBV18	NA	NA	TRBJ2-2	TGTGCCAGCTCACGGAGGACCGATAGGAACACCGGGGAGCTGTTTTTT	CASSRRTDRNTGELFF
TRBV6-6	TRBD1	once	TRBJ1-1	TGTGCCAGCACCTCAGGGGGCGCGGGGACTGAAGCTTTCTTT	CASTSGGAGTEAFF
TRBV6-6	TRBD1	once	TRBJ2-5	TGTGCCAGCAGTTACGCGACAGGGCGGGAGACCCAGTACTTC	CASSYATGRETQYF
TRBV12-3/TRBV12-4	TRBD1	NA	TRBJ2-7	TGTGCCAGCAGCGACAGGGATTCCTACGAGCAGTACTTC	CASSDRDSYEQYF
TRBV15	NA	NA	TRBJ1-2	TGTGCCACCAGCAGAGGGGGCGATGGCTACACCTTC	CATSRGGDGYTF
TRBV15	TRBD1	NA	TRBJ2-1	TGTGCCACCAGCTTCCCGGGACAGGGGTACAATGAGCAGTTCTTC	CATSFPGQGYNEQFF
TRBV30	NA	NA	TRBJ2-6	TGTGCCTGGAGTGTGGGGGGGCGCGCCGGGGCCAACGTCCTGACTTTC	CAWSVGGRAGANVLTF
TRBV9	TRBD1	NA	TRBJ1-4	TGTGCCAGCAGCCCAGATTTGGGGGGTAGGGGGCTTGAAAAACTGTTTTTT	CASSPDLGGRGLEKLFF
TRBV6-6	NA	NA	TRBJ1-2	TGTGCCAGCAGCAGAGACAGGAGCTGGCCCTATGGCTACACCTTC	CASSRDRSWPYGYTF
TRBV29-1	NA	NA	TRBJ1-1	TGCAGCGTTGTCCAGGATGAAGCTTTCTTT	CSVVQDEAFF
TRBV5-8	TRBD1	NA	TRBJ1-5	TGTGCCAGCAGCTGGACAGGTTATCAGCCCCAGCATTTT	CASSWTGYQPQHF
TRBV5-1	NA	NA	TRBJ2-7	TGCGCCAGCAGCTCCCAGGGGAACGAGCAGTACTTC	CASSSQGNEQYF
TRBV12-3/TRBV12-4	NA	NA	TRBJ2-1	TGTGCCAGCAGTTCACAGGGTTATGGGGAGCAGTTCTTC	CASSSQGYGEQFF